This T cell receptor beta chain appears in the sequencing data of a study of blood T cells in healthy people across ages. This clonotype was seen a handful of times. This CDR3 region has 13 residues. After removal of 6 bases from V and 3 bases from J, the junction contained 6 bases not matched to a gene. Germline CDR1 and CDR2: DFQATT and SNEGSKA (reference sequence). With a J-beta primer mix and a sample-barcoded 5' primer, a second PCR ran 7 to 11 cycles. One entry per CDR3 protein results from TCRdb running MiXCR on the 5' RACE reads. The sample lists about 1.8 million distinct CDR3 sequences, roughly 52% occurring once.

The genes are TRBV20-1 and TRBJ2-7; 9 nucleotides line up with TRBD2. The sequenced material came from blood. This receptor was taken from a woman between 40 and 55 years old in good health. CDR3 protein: CSAVGTSLYEQYF. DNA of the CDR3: TGCAGTGCCGTAGGGACTAGCCTCTACGAGCAGTACTTC.